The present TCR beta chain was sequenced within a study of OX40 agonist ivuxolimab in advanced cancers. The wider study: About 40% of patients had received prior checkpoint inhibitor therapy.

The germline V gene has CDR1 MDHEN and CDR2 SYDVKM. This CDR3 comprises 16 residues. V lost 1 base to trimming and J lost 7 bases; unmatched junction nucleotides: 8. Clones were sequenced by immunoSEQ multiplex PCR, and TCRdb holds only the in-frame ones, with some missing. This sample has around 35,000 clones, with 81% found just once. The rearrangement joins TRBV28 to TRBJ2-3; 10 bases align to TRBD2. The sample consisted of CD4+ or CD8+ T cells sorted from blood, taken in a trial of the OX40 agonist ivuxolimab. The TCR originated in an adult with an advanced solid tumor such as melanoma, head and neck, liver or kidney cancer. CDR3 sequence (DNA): TGTGCCAGCAGTTTATCTGGGCCTAGCGGGAGATATACGCAGTATTTT. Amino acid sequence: CASSLSGPSGRYTQYF.